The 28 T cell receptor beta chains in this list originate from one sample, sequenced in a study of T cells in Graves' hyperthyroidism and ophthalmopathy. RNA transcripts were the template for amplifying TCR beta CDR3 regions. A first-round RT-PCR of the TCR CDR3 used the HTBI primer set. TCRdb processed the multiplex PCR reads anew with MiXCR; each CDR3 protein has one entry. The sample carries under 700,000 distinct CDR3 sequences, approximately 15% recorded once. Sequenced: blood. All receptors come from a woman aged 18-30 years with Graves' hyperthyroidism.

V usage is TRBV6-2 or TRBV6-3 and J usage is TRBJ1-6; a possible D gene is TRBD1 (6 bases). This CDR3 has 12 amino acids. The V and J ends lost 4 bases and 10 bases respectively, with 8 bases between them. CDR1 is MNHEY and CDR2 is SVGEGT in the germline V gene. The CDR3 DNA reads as TGTGCCAGCAGTTCGACAGGATCACCCCTCCACTTT. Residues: CASSSTGSPLHF.

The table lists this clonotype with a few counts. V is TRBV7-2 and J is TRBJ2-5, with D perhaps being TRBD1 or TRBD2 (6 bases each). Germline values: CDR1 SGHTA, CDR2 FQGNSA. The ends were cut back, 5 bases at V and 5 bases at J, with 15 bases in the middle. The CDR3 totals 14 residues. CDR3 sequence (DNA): TGTGCCAGCAGCCCAGCTGGGGGGCTGGAGACCCAGTACTTC. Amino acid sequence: CASSPAGGLETQYF.

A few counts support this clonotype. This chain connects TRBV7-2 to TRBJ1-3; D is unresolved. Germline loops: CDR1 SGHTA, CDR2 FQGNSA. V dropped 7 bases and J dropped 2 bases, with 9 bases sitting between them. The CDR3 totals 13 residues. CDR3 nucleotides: TGTGCCAGCACCCCCCAGGCTGGAAACACCATATATTTT. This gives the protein CASTPQAGNTIYF.

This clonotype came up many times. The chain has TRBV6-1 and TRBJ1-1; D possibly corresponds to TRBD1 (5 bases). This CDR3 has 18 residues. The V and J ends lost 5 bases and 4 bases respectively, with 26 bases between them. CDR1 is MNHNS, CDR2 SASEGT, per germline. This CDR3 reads CASSRYWWGPNWGTEAFF. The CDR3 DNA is TGTGCCAGCAGTCGCTACTGGTGGGGCCCCAATTGGGGCACTGAAGCTTTCTTT.

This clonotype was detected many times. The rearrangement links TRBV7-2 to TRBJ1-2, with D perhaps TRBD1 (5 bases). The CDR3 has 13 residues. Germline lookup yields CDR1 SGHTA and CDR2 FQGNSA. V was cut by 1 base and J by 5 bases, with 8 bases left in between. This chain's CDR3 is CASSLETAYGYTF. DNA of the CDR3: TGTGCCAGCAGCTTAGAGACAGCTTATGGCTACACCTTC.

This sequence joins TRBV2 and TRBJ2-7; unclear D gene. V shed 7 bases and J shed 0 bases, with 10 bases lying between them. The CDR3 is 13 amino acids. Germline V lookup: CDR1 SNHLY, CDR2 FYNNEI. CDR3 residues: CASNIVGSYEQYF. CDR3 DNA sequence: TGTGCCAGCAACATCGTGGGCTCCTACGAGCAGTACTTC.

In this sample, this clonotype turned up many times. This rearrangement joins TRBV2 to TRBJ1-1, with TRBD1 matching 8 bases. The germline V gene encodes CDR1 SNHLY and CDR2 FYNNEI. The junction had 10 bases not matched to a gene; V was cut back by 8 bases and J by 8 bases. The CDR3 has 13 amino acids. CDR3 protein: CASEADREGEAFF. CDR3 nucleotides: TGTGCCAGCGAGGCGGACAGGGAGGGAGAAGCTTTCTTT.

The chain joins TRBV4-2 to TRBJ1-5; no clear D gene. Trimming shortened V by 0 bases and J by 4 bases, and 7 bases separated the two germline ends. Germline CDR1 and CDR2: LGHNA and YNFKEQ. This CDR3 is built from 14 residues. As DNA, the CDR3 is TGTGCCAGCAGCCAAGAGTGGGGAAATCAGCCCCAGCATTTT. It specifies CASSQEWGNQPQHF.

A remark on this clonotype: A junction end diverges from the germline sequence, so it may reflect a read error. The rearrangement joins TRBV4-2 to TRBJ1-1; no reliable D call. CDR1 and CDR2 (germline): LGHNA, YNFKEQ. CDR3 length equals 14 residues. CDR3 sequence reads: CASSQEPGNTEALF. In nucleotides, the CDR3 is TGTGCCAGCAGCCAAGAACCCGGAAACACTGAAGCTCTCTTT.

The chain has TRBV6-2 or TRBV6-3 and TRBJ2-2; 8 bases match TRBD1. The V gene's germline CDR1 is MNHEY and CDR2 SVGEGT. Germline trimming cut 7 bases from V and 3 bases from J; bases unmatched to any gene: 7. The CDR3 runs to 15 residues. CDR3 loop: CASNKQGVYTGELFF. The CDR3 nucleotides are TGTGCCAGCAATAAACAGGGGGTGTACACCGGGGAGCTGTTTTTT.

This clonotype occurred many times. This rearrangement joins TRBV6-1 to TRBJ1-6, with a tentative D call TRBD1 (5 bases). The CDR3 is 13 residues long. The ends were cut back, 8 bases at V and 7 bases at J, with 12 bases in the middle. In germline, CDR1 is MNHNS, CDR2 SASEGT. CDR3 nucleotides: TGTGCCAGCTCACCAGGGTTGAATTCACCCCTCCACTTT. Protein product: CASSPGLNSPLHF.

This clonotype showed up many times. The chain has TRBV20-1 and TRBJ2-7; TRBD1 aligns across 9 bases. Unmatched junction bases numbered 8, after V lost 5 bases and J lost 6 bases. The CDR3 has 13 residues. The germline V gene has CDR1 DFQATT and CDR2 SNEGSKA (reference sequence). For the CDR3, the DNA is TGCAGTGCTGGCCGGGACAGGGCGTCCGAGCAGTACTTC. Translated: CSAGRDRASEQYF.

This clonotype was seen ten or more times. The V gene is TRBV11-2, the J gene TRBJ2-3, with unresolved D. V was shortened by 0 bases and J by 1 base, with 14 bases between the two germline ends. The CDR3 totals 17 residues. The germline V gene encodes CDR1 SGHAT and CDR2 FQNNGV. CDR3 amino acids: CASSLDLAATGTDTQYF. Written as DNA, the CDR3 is TGTGCCAGCAGCTTAGATCTCGCGGCGACCGGCACAGATACGCAGTATTTT.

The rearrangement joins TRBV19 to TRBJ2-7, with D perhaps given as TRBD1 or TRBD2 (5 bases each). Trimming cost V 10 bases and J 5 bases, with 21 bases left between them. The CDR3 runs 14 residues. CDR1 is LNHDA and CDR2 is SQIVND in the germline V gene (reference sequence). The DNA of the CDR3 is TGTGCCACCGCCTCGGACTCACTCAGGGACGAGCAGTACTTC. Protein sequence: CATASDSLRDEQYF.

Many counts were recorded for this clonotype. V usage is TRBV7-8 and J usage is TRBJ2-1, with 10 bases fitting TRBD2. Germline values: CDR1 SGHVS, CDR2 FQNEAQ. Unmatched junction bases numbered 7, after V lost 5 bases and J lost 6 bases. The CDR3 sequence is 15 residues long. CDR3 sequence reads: CASSKLAGLGNEQFF. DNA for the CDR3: TGTGCCAGCAGCAAACTAGCGGGACTGGGCAATGAGCAGTTCTTC.

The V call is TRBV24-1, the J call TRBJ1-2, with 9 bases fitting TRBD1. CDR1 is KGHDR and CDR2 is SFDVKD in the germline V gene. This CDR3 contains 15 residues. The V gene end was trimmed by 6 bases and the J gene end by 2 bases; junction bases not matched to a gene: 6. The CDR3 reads CATSWRDRENYGYTF. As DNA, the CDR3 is TGTGCCACCAGTTGGCGGGACAGGGAAAACTATGGCTACACCTTC.

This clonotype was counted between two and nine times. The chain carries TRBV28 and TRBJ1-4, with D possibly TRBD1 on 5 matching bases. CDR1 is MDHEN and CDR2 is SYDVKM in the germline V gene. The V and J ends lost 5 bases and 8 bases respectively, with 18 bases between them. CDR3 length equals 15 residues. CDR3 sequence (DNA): TGTGCCAGCAGTCCCACTCGGGGACTACTCGAAAAACTGTTTTTT. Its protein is CASSPTRGLLEKLFF.

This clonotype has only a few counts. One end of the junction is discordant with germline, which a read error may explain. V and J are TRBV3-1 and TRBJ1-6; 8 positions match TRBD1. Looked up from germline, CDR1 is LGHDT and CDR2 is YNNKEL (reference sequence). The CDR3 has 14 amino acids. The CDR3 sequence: CARSHGQGNSPLHF. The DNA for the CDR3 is TGTGCCCGCAGCCATGGACAGGGCAACTCACCCCTCCACTTT.

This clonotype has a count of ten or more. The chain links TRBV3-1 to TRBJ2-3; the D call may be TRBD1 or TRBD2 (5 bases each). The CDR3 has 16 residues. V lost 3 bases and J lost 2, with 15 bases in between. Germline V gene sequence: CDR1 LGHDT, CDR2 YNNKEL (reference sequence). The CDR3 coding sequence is TGTGCCAGCAGCCAGTCGGTCGGGACCTTCACAGATACGCAGTATTTT. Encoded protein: CASSQSVGTFTDTQYF.

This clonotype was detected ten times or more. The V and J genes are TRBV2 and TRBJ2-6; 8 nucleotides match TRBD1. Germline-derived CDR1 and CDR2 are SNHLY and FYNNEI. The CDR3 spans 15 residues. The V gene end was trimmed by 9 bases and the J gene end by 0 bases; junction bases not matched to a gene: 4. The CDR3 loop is CARDRGSSGANVLTF. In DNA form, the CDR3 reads TGTGCCAGAGACAGGGGAAGCTCTGGGGCCAACGTCCTGACTTTC.

The CDR3 is CASSTQPKDEQYF. CDR3 sequence (DNA): TGTGCCAGCAGTACCCAACCCAAGGACGAGCAGTACTTC. The V call is TRBV28, the J call TRBJ2-7; no reliable D call. CDR1 MDHEN and CDR2 SYDVKM come from the germline V gene. This CDR3 has 13 residues. V gave up 5 bases and J gave up 5 bases, with 13 bases separating them.

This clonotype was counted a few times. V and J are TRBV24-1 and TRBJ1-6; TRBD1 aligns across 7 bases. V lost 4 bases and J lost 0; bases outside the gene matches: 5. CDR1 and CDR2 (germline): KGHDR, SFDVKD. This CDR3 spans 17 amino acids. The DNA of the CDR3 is TGTGCCACCAGTGAAGGCAGGGGGAGCTCCTATAATTCACCCCTCCACTTT. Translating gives CATSEGRGSSYNSPLHF.

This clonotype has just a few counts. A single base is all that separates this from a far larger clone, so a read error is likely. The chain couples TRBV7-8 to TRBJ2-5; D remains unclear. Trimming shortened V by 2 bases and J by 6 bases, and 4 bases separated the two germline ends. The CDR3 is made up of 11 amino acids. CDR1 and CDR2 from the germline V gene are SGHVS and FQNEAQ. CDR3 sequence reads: CASSLQQTQYF. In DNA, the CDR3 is TGTGCCAGCAGCTTACAACAGACCCAGTACTTC.

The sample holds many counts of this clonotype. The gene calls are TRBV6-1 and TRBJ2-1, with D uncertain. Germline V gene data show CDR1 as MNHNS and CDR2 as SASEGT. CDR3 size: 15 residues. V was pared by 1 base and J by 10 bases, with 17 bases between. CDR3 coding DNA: TGTGCCAGCAGTGAAGGCCCGACGGCCTCGGACGAGCAGTTCTTC. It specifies CASSEGPTASDEQFF.

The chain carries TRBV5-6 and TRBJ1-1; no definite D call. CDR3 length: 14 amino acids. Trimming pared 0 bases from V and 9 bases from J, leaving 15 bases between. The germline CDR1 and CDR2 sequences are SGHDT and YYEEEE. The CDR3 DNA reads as TGTGCCAGCAGCTTGGGTCTGGCCTGGGGTAAAGCTTTCTTT. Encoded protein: CASSLGLAWGKAFF.

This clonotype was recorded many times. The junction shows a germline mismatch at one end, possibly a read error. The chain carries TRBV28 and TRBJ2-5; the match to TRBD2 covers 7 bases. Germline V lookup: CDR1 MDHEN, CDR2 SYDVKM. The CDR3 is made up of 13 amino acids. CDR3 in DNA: TGTGCCAGCAGTTTAGGGGCCCGCGGGGGTTTGCACTTC. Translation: CASSLGARGGLHF.

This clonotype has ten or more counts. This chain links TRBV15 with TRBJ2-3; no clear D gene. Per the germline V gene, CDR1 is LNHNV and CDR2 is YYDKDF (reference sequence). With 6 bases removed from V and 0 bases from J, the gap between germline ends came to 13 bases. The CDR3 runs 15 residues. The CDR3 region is CATSPRRSSTDTQYF. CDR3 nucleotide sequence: TGTGCCACCAGTCCTCGTCGTTCTAGCACAGATACGCAGTATTTT.

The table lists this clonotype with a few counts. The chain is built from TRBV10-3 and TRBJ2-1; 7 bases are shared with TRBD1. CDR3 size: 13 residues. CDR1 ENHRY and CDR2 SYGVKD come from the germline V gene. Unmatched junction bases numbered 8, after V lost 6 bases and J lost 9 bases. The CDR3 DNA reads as TGTGCCATCAGAGTAATACAGGGGAGTGAGCAGTTCTTC. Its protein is CAIRVIQGSEQFF.